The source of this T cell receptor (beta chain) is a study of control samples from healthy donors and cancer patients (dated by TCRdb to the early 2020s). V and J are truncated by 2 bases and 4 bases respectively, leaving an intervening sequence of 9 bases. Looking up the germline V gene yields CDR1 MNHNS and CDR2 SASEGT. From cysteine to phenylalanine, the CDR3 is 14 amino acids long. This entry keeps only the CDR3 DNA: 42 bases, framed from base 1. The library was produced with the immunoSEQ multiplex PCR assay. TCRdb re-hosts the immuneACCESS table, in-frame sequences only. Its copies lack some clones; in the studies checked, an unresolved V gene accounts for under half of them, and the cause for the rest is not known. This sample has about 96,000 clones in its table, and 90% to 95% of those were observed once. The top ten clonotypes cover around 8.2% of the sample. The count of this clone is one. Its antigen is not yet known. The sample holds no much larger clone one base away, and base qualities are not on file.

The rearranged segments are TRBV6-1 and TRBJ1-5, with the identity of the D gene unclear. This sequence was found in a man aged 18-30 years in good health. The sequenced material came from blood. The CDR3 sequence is CASSEKLINQPQHF. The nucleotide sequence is TGTGCCAGCAGTGAAAAACTGATAAATCAGCCCCAGCATTTT.